Below, one T cell receptor (beta chain) is given with its context. The data are from a study of cytomegalovirus exposure and HLA in healthy donors. The assay was immunoSEQ multiplex PCR, and TCRdb's table has in-frame clones only and misses some. The sample yields about 150,000 clones, approximately 90% seen once. Germline assignment: CDR1 ENHRY and CDR2 SYGVKD. Between the trimmed V and J ends, which lost 7 bases and 2 bases, there was a span of 18 bases. The CDR3 has 16 residues. The sequenced sample was PBMCs. The sequence was obtained from a woman aged 25-40 years in good health and CMV-seropositive. The chain couples TRBV10-3 to TRBJ2-1; D possibly corresponds to TRBD2 (5 bases). Here the CDR3 reads CAIKDDRTSPYNEQFF. For the CDR3, the DNA is TGTGCCATCAAGGATGATCGGACTTCACCCTACAATGAGCAGTTCTTC.